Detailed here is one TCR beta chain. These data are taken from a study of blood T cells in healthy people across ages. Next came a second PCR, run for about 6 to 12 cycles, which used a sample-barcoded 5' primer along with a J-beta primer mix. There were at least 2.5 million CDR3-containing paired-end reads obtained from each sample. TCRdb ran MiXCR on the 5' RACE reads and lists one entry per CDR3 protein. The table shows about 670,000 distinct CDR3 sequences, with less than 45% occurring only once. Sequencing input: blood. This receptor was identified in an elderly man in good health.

Here the CDR3 DNA reads TGTGCCAGCAGAGAAGGGACAGGGCGAGGGAATGAGCAGTTCTTC. Translation: CASREGTGRGNEQFF. V is TRBV28 and J is TRBJ2-1; the match to TRBD1 covers 9 bases. V trimming: 6 bases; J trimming: 7 bases; junction bases outside the gene matches: 10. The length of the CDR3 is 15 residues. Germline lookup yields CDR1 MDHEN and CDR2 SYDVKM.